These T cell receptor beta chains were read from a single sample in a study of T-cell memory formation after mild COVID-19. TCRdb analysed the 5' RACE reads with MiXCR anew, one entry per CDR3 protein. The sample includes approximately 190,000 distinct CDR3 sequences, about 16% of them seen just once. The specimen was PBMCs or a T cell subset sorted from them (not recorded which). These receptors originate from an adult woman who had mild COVID-19 (a few samples of this study predate the infection). Cell type and time point are not known. CDR3s include the opening cysteine and the closing phenylalanine or tryptophan. A D gene is named only where the DNA matches it firmly. Where a row states a size, it is once, few, many or the class of an expanded clone; other rows omit it.

V gene,clone size,J gene,D gene,CDR3 protein,CDR3 DNA
TRBV5-1,few,TRBJ2-5,TRBD2,CASSFQTSGDQETQYF,TGCGCCAGCAGCTTCCAGACTAGCGGGGACCAAGAGACCCAGTACTTC
TRBV5-1,-,TRBJ1-1,TRBD1,CASSWTGPTSTEAFF,TGCGCCAGCAGCTGGACAGGTCCGACTTCCACTGAAGCTTTCTTT
TRBV19,few,TRBJ2-7,-,CASSVRAGTYEQYF,TGTGCCAGTAGCGTTCGGGCGGGGACCTACGAGCAGTACTTC
TRBV28,-,TRBJ2-4,-,CAVDGSLAKNIQYF,TGTGCCGTCGACGGGAGCCTAGCCAAAAACATTCAGTACTTC
TRBV12-2,-,TRBJ2-1,-,CASRNGDGLAFF,TGTGCAAGTCGTAATGGGGACGGGCTCGCGTTCTTC
TRBV10-3,few,TRBJ1-1,-,CAISDSGGVNTEAFF,TGTGCCATCAGTGACTCCGGGGGGGTGAACACTGAAGCTTTCTTT
TRBV7-9,few,TRBJ1-1,-,CASSLVGVFAEAFF,TGTGCCAGCAGCTTAGTTGGCGTGTTCGCTGAAGCTTTCTTT
TRBV24-1,few,TRBJ2-1,-,CATFSDEQFF,TGTGCCACCTTTTCCGATGAGCAGTTCTTC
TRBV15,few,TRBJ1-5,TRBD1,CATSSRQGKYSNQPQHF,TGTGCCACCAGCAGCCGACAGGGGAAATATAGCAATCAGCCCCAGCATTTT
TRBV15,few,TRBJ2-6,TRBD1,CATSSFRDRVFSPGANVLTF,TGTGCCACCAGCAGTTTCCGGGACAGGGTGTTCAGTCCTGGGGCCAACGTCCTGACTTTC
TRBV5-1,-,TRBJ2-2,TRBD1,CASSLRTGLAGELFF,TGCGCCAGCAGCTTACGGACAGGCTTGGCCGGGGAGCTGTTTTTT
TRBV7-8,few,TRBJ1-6,-,CASSLVGSINSPLHF,TGTGCCAGCAGCTTAGTTGGGAGTATTAATTCACCCCTCCACTTT
TRBV6-2/TRBV6-3,-,TRBJ1-5,-,CASSYPDRRGGSNQPQHF,TGTGCCAGCAGTTACCCAGACAGGCGTGGGGGAAGCAATCAGCCCCAGCATTTT
TRBV5-6,few,TRBJ2-7,-,CASSLYGIAYEQYF,TGTGCCAGCAGCTTGTACGGGATCGCCTACGAGCAGTACTTC
TRBV12-3/TRBV12-4,-,TRBJ2-3,-,CASRLGSPGTDTQYF,TGTGCCAGCAGGCTAGGGTCCCCTGGCACAGATACGCAGTATTTT
TRBV7-3,few,TRBJ1-1,TRBD1,CASSLQGGTEAFF,TGTGCCAGCAGCCTCCAGGGGGGGACTGAAGCTTTCTTT
TRBV11-1,few,TRBJ2-1,TRBD2,CASSPAAGRAYNEQFF,TGTGCCAGCAGCCCTGCTGCCGGGAGGGCCTACAATGAGCAGTTCTTC
TRBV2,-,TRBJ2-3,TRBD2,CASKGSRTSKDTQYF,TGTGCCAGCAAGGGCAGCAGGACTAGCAAAGATACGCAGTATTTT
TRBV29-1,few,TRBJ1-1,-,CSVEETEAFF,TGCAGCGTTGAGGAGACAGAAGCTTTCTTT
TRBV7-2,-,TRBJ1-5,-,CASSLEGTTGYQPQHF,TGTGCCAGCAGCTTAGAGGGGACGACAGGATATCAGCCCCAGCATTTT
TRBV12-3/TRBV12-4,-,TRBJ1-1,-,CASSLGGEAFF,TGTGCCAGCAGTTTAGGGGGAGAAGCTTTCTTT
TRBV12-3/TRBV12-4,-,TRBJ1-4,TRBD1,CASSFQTGGSEKLFF,TGTGCCAGCAGTTTTCAGACAGGGGGCAGTGAAAAACTGTTTTTT
TRBV7-2,-,TRBJ1-2,TRBD1,CASSPEGTVPNYGYTF,TGTGCCAGCAGCCCCGAGGGGACAGTTCCTAACTATGGCTACACCTTC
TRBV7-2,few,TRBJ2-3,-,CASSGNGHLTDTQYF,TGTGCCAGCAGCGGTAATGGACATCTCACAGATACGCAGTATTTT
TRBV12-3/TRBV12-4,medium-sized,TRBJ1-4,-,CASSVGELNEKLFF,TGTGCCAGCAGTGTCGGGGAGCTAAATGAAAAACTGTTTTTT
TRBV12-3/TRBV12-4,-,TRBJ1-2,-,CASKEGSNYGYTF,TGTGCCAGCAAGGAGGGATCTAACTATGGCTACACCTTC
TRBV14,-,TRBJ2-2,-,CASSPPGARNTGELFF,TGTGCCAGCAGTCCCCCGGGGGCGAGGAACACCGGGGAGCTGTTTTTT
TRBV5-1,few,TRBJ2-3,-,CASSWGTDTDTQYF,TGCGCCAGCAGCTGGGGAACAGACACAGATACGCAGTATTTT
TRBV7-2,-,TRBJ2-3,TRBD2,CASSFLAGGQIGTDTQYF,TGTGCCAGCAGCTTTTTAGCGGGGGGGCAGATTGGCACAGATACGCAGTATTTT
TRBV7-9,-,TRBJ2-7,TRBD2,CASSLRTSGYEQYF,TGTGCCAGCAGCTTACGGACTAGCGGCTACGAGCAGTACTTC
TRBV12-3/TRBV12-4,-,TRBJ1-1,TRBD1,CASSETGGTGAFF,TGTGCCAGCAGCGAGACAGGGGGCACCGGAGCTTTCTTT
TRBV29-1,few,TRBJ2-1,-,CSVSRSGEQFF,TGCAGCGTTTCGAGAAGCGGAGAGCAGTTCTTC
TRBV9,-,TRBJ1-5,-,CASSVGSGGNQPQHF,TGTGCCAGCAGCGTGGGGTCTGGAGGCAATCAGCCCCAGCATTTT
TRBV27,few,TRBJ2-5,-,CASSLRSTAWVQETQYF,TGTGCCAGCAGTTTGAGATCGACCGCTTGGGTTCAAGAGACCCAGTACTTC
TRBV7-8,-,TRBJ2-5,TRBD1,CASSLITGGQETQYF,TGTGCCAGCAGCTTAATTACAGGGGGCCAGGAGACCCAGTACTTC
TRBV19,-,TRBJ2-2,TRBD1,CASSHRQGEAGELFF,TGTGCCAGTAGCCATCGGCAGGGGGAAGCCGGGGAGCTGTTTTTT
TRBV20-1,-,TRBJ2-5,TRBD1,CSARDGRRGQRETQYF,TGCAGTGCTAGAGATGGACGCAGGGGGCAGAGGGAGACCCAGTACTTC
TRBV11-2,few,TRBJ2-7,TRBD1,CASSVDRRAEQYF,TGTGCCAGCAGCGTGGACAGGCGGGCCGAGCAGTACTTC
TRBV5-1,-,TRBJ1-1,-,CASMPGRLMNTEAFF,TGCGCCAGCATGCCCGGACGTCTCATGAACACTGAAGCTTTCTTT
TRBV4-2,few,TRBJ2-7,TRBD1,CASSLNSGTGGVYEQYF,TGTGCCAGCAGCCTGAACTCCGGGACAGGGGGCGTCTACGAGCAGTACTTC
TRBV12-3/TRBV12-4,-,TRBJ2-1,-,CASSLDPSGDLKGFF,TGTGCCAGCAGTTTAGACCCGTCAGGCGATCTAAAGGGGTTCTTC
TRBV18,-,TRBJ2-3,TRBD1,CASSPPTGQGTDTQYF,TGTGCCAGCTCACCACCGACAGGACAGGGCACAGATACGCAGTATTTT
TRBV15,-,TRBJ2-5,TRBD1,CATSRGTGGQETQYF,TGTGCCACCAGCAGGGGGACAGGGGGGCAAGAGACCCAGTACTTC
TRBV27,-,TRBJ2-1,-,CASSYAGRDSYNEQFF,TGTGCCAGCAGTTACGCCGGTCGGGACTCCTACAATGAGCAGTTCTTC
TRBV29-1,-,TRBJ2-5,-,CSVVAGRETQYF,TGCAGCGTTGTGGCAGGCCGAGAGACCCAGTACTTC
TRBV25-1,few,TRBJ2-2,-,CASSRGSGELFF,TGTGCCAGCAGCAGGGGTTCCGGGGAGCTGTTTTTT
TRBV7-3,few,TRBJ2-5,-,CASSLSLQETQYF,TGTGCCAGCAGCTTAAGTTTGCAAGAGACCCAGTACTTC
TRBV12-3/TRBV12-4,-,TRBJ1-1,TRBD1,CASSLDRATEAFF,TGTGCCAGCAGTTTGGACAGGGCCACTGAAGCTTTCTTT
TRBV29-1,-,TRBJ1-1,TRBD1,CSVGQGPNTEAFF,TGCAGCGTCGGACAGGGGCCGAACACTGAAGCTTTCTTT